The clone carrying this T cell receptor (beta chain) was detected a few times. Its antigen is not identified. CD45RO/CCR7/CD25/CD127/CD95/CD27 separated CD4+ naive, central memory, regulatory and stem cell-like memory cells by sorting. This entry comes from a study of beta chain features in type 1 diabetes. Broader study findings: The study found moderately but significantly shorter TCRB CDR3s in all four CD4+ subsets of Type 1 diabetes patients. TCRB rearrangement may or may not be influenced by HLA type; here this remained unresolved.

Deletions cut 3 bases from V and 5 bases from J, with 17 bases between. CDR3 length: 16 amino acids. Germline V lookup: CDR1 LGHNA, CDR2 YSLEER. Expressed TCRB transcripts were sequenced, since all the RNA that had been isolated was reverse transcribed. Sequenced by immunoSEQ multiplex PCR; TCRdb stores in-frame clones only, minus some. Found here are 970,000 or so clones, around a sixth of them singletons; the top ten hold 0.023%. Sequenced input: naive CD4+ T cells from blood. The J gene is TRBJ2-1, the V gene TRBV4-3; D perhaps matches TRBD2 (6 bases). This clonotype was obtained from a woman between 18 and 30 years old in good health. CDR3 DNA: TGCGCCAGCAGCCAGGGAAATAGCGGAAGTCACAATGAGCAGTTCTTC. Translated, it gives CASSQGNSGSHNEQFF.